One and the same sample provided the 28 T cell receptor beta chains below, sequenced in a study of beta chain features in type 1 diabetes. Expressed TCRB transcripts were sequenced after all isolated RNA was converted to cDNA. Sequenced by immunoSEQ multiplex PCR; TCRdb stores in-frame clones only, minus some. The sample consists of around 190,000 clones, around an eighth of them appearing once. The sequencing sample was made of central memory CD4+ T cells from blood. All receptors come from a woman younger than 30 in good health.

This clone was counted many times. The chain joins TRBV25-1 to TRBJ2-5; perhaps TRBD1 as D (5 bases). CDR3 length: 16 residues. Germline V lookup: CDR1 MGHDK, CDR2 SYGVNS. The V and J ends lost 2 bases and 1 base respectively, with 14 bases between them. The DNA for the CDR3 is TGTGCCAGCAGTGAAGTAGAACAGACAGCCCAAGAGACCCAGTACTTC. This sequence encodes CASSEVEQTAQETQYF.

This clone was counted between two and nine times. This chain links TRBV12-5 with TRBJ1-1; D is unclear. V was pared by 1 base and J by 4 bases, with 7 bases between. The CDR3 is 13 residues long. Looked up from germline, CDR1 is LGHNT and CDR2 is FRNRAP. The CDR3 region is CASGLEEGTEAFF. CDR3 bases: TGTGCTAGTGGTTTGGAAGAGGGCACTGAAGCTTTCTTT.

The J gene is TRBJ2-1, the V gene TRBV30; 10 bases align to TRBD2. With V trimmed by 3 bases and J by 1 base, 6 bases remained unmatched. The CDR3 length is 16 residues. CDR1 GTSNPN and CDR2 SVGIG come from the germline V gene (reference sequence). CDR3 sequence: CAWRASGRGSYNEQFF. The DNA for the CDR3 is TGTGCCTGGAGAGCTAGCGGGAGAGGTTCCTACAATGAGCAGTTCTTC.

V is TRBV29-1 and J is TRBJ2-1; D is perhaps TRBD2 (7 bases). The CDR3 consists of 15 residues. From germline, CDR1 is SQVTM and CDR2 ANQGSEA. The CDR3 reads CRVTPGGATSNEQFF. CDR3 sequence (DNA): TGCAGAGTTACCCCGGGGGGCGCGACATCTAATGAGCAGTTCTTC.

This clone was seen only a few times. The CDR3 region has the DNA TGTGCCTGGAGGCCACTCCCGGGGACTGGAAATGAGCAGTTCTTC. Its translation is CAWRPLPGTGNEQFF. The chain links TRBV30 to TRBJ2-1; a possible D gene is TRBD2 (6 bases). Germline V gene sequence: CDR1 GTSNPN, CDR2 SVGIG (reference sequence). The CDR3 spans 15 residues. V was trimmed by 3 bases and J by 7 bases, leaving 19 bases between them.

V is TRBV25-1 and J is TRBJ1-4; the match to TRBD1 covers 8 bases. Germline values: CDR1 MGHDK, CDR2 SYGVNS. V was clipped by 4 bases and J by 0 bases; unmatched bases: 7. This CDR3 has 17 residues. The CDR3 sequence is CASSAQGAIATNEKLFF. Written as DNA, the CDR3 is TGTGCCAGCAGTGCGCAGGGGGCGATTGCAACTAATGAAAAACTGTTTTTT.

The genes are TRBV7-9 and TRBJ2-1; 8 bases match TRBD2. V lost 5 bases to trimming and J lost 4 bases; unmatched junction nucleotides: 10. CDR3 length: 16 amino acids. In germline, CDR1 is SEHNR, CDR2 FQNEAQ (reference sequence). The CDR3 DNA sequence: TGTGCCAGCAGCCCTCCCGGGAGGGCCCTTTACAATGAGCAGTTCTTC. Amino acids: CASSPPGRALYNEQFF.

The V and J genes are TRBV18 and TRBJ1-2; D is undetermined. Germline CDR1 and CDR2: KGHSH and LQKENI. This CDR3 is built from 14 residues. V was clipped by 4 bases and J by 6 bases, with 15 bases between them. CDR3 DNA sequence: TGTGCCAGCTCACAGGACTTCGTACGGGATGGCTACACCTTC. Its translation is CASSQDFVRDGYTF.

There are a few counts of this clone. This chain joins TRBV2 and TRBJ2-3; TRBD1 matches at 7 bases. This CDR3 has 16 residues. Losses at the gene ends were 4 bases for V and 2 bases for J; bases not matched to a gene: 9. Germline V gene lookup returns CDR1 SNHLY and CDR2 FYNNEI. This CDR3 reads CASSVTRQGFTDTQYF. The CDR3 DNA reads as TGTGCCAGCAGTGTTACTAGACAGGGCTTCACAGATACGCAGTATTTT.

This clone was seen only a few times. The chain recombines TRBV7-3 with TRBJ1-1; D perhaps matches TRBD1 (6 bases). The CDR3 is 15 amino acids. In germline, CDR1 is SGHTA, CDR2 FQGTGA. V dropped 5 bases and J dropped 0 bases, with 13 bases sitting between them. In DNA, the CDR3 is TGTGCCAGCAGCCTGGACAGAGCTATGAACACTGAAGCTTTCTTT. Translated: CASSLDRAMNTEAFF.

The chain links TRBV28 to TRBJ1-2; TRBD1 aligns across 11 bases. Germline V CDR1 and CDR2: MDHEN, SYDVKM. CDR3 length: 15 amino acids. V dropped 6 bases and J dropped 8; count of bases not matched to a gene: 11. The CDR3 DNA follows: TGTGCCAGCAGAACCGGGACAGGGGGTATGAGGGGCTACACCTTC. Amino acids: CASRTGTGGMRGYTF.

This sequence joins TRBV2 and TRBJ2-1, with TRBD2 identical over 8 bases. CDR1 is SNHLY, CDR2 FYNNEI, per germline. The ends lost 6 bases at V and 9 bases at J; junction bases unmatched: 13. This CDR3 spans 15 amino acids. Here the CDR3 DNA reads TGTGCCAGCAGCTCTGACAACGGGAGGGGCGGTGAGCAGTTCTTC. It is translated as CASSSDNGRGGEQFF.

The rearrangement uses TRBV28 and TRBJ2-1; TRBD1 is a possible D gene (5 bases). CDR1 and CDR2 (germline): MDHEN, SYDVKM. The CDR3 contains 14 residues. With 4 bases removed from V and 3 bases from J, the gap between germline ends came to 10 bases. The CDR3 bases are TGTGCCAGCAGTTACAGGAATGACTACAATGAGCAGTTCTTC. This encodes CASSYRNDYNEQFF. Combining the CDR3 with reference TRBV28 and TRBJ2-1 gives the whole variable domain DVKVTQSSRYLVKRTGEKVFLECVQDMDHENMFWYRQDPGLGLRLIYFSYDVKMKEKGDIPEGYSVSREKKERFSLILESASTNQTSMYLCASSYRNDYNEQFFGPGTRLTVL.

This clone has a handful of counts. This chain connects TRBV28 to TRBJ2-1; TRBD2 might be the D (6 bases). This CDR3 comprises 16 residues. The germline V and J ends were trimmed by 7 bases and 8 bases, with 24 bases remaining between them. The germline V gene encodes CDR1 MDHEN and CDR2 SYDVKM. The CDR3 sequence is CASTLGLTVGGDEQFF. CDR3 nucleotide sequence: TGTGCCAGCACCCTCGGACTGACAGTCGGAGGGGATGAGCAGTTCTTC.

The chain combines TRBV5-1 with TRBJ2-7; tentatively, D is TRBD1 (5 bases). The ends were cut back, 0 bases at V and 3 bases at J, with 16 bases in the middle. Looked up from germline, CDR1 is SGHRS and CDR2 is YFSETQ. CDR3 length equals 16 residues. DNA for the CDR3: TGCGCCAGCAGCTTGGCCAGGGATACGAAAATCTACGAGCAGTACTTC. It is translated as CASSLARDTKIYEQYF.

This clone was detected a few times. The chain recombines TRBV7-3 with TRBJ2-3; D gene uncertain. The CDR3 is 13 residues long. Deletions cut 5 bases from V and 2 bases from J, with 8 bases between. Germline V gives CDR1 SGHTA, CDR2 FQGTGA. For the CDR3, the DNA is TGTGCCAGCAGCCTCACTATCACAGATACGCAGTATTTT. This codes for CASSLTITDTQYF.

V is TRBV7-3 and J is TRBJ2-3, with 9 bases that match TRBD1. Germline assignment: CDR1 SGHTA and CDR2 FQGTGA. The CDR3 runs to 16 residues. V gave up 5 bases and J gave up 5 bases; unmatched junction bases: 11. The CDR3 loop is CASSPTGGARVDTQYF. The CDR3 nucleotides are TGTGCCAGCAGCCCAACAGGGGGCGCGAGGGTAGATACGCAGTATTTT. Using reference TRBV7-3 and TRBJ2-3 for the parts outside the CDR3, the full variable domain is GAGVSQTPSNKVTEKGKYVELRCDPISGHTALYWYRQSLGQGPEFLIYFQGTGAADDSGLPNDRFFAVRPEGSVSTLKIQRTERGDSAVYLCASSPTGGARVDTQYFGPGTRLTVL.

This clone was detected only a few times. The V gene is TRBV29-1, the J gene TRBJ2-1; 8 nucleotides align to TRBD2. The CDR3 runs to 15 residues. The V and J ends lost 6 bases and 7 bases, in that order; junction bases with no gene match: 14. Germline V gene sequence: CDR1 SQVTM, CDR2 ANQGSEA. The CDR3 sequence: CSVARTSSYANEQFF. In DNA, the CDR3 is TGCAGCGTGGCACGGACTAGCTCTTACGCTAATGAGCAGTTCTTC.

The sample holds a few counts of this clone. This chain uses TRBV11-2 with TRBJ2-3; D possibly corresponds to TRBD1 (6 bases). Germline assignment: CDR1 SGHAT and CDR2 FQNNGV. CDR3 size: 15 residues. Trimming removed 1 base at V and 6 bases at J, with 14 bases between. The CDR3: CASSLGSGQGDTQYF. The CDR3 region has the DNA TGTGCCAGCAGCTTAGGGTCCGGCCAGGGGGATACGCAGTATTTT.

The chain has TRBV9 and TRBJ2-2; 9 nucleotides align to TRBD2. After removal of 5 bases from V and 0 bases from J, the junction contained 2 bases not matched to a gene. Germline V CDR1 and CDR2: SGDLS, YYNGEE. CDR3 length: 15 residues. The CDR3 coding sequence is TGTGCCAGCAGATCTAGCGGGGCGAACACCGGGGAGCTGTTTTTT. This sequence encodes CASRSSGANTGELFF.

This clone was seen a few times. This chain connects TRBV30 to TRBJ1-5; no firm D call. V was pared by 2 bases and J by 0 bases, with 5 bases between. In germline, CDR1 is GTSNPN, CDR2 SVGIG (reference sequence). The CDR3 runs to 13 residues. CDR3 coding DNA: TGTGCCTGGAGTCCCCATAGCAATCAGCCCCAGCATTTT. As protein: CAWSPHSNQPQHF. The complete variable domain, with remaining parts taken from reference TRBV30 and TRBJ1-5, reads SQTIHQWPATLVQPVGSPLSLECTVEGTSNPNLYWYRQAAGRGLQLLFYSVGIGQISSEVPQNLSASRPQDRQFILSSKKLLLSDSGFYLCAWSPHSNQPQHFGDGTRLSIL.

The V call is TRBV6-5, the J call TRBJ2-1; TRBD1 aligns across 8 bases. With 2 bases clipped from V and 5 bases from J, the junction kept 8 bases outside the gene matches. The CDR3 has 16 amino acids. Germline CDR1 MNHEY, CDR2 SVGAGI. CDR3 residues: CASSYGPGGANNEQFF. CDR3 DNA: TGTGCCAGCAGTTACGGTCCAGGGGGCGCGAACAATGAGCAGTTCTTC.

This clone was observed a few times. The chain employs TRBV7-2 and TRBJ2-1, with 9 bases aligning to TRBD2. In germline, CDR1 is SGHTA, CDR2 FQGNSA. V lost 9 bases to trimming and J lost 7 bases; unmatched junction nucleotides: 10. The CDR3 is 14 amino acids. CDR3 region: CASSLSGRLNEQFF. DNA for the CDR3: TGTGCCAGTTCCCTTAGCGGGAGATTGAATGAGCAGTTCTTC. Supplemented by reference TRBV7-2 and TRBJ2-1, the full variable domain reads GAGVSQSPSNKVTEKGKDVELRCDPISGHTALYWYRQSLGQGLEFLIYFQGNSAPDKSGLPSDRFSAERTGGSVSTLTIQRTQQEDSAVYLCASSLSGRLNEQFFGPGTRLTVL.

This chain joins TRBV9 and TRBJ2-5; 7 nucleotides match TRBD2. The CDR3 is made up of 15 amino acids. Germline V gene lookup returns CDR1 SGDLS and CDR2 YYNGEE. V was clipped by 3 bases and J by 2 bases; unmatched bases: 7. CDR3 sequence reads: CASSAASGKQETQYF. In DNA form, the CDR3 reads TGTGCCAGCAGCGCGGCTAGCGGCAAACAAGAGACCCAGTACTTC.

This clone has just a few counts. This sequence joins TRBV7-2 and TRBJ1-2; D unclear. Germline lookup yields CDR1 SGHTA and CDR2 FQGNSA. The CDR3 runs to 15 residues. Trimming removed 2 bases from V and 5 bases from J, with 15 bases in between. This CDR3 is CASSLSPGGQYGYTF. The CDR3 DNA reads TGTGCCAGCAGCTTATCACCCGGAGGCCAGTATGGCTACACCTTC.

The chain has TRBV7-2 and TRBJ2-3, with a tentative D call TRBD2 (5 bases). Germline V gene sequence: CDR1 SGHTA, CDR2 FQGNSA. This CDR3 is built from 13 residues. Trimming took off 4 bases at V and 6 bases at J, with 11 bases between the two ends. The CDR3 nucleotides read TGTGCCAGCAGCTGGGGAGCTGTGGATACGCAGTATTTT. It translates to CASSWGAVDTQYF.

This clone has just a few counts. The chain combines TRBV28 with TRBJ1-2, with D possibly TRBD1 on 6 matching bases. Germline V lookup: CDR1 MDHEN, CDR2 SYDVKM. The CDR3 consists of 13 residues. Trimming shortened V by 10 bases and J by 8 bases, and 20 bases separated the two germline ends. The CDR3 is CATPRTGLRGYTF. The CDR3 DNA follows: TGTGCCACCCCCCGAACAGGGTTGCGGGGCTACACCTTC.

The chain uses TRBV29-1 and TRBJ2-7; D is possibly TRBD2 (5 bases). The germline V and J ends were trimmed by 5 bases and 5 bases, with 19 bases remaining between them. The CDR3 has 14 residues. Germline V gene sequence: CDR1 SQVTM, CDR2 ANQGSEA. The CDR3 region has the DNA TGCAGCGTTCTTCGGGCGCCGTTCGGGAACGAGCAGTACTTC. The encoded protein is CSVLRAPFGNEQYF.